This record covers a single TCR beta chain. This sample was taken from a study of blood T cell repertoires in COVID-19. The CDR3 totals 15 residues. CDR1 and CDR2 from the germline V gene are MDHEN and SYDVKM. Trimming pared 3 bases from V and 3 bases from J, leaving 9 bases between. Measured with immunoSEQ multiplex PCR; TCRdb has only the in-frame clones, and not every one. The sample carries about 73,000 clones, roughly 80% recorded once. The source is a human donor in a cohort sampled during active COVID-19. V and J are TRBV28 and TRBJ1-6, with TRBD1 as a possible D gene (5 bases). Input material: peripheral blood. The CDR3 coding sequence is TGTGCCAGCAGTTTGTGGCAGGGCTATAATTCACCCCTCCACTTT. Its translation: CASSLWQGYNSPLHF.